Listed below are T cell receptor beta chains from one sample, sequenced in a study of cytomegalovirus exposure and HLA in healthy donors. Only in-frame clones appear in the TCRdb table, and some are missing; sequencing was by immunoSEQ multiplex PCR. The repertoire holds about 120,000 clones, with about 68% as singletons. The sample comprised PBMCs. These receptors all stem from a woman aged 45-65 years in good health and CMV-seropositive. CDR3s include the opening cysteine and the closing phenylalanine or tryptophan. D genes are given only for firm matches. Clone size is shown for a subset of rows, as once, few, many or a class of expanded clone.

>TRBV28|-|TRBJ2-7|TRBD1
CASRTDRGYEQYF
TGTGCCAGCAGAACTGACAGGGGCTACGAGCAGTACTTC
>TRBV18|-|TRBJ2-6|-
CASSPGLLQANVLTF
TGTGCCAGCTCACCGGGGCTTCTCCAGGCCAACGTCCTGACTTTC
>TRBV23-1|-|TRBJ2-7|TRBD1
CASRGGQGGYEQYF
TGCGCCAGCAGAGGCGGACAGGGAGGCTACGAGCAGTACTTC
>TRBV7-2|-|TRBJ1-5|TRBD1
CASSLAGTGNIQPQHF
TGTGCCAGCAGCTTAGCCGGGACAGGGAATATTCAGCCCCAGCATTTT
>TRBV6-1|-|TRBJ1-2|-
CASSEREKGVGYTF
TGTGCCAGCAGTGAAAGAGAGAAGGGAGTTGGCTACACCTTC
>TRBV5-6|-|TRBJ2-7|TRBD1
CASSLPDGSGGQYF
TGTGCCAGCAGCTTACCAGACGGATCAGGGGGGCAGTACTTC
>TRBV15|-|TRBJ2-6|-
CATRPGTTGANVLTF
TGTGCCACCAGACCAGGGACAACTGGGGCCAACGTCCTGACTTTC
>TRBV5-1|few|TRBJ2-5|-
CASSLRAEGTQYF
TGCGCCAGCAGCTTGAGAGCGGAGGGGACCCAGTACTTC
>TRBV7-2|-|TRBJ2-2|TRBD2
CASSLTGGLWELFF
TGTGCCAGCAGCTTAACCGGGGGGTTGTGGGAGCTGTTTTTT
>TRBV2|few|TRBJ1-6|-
CASGQIPWNSPLHF
TGTGCCAGTGGACAGATCCCCTGGAATTCACCCCTCCACTTT
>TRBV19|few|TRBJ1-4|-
CASSSGSNEKLFF
TGTGCCAGTAGTTCGGGGTCTAATGAAAAACTGTTTTTT
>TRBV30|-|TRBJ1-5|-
CAWSSTVPNQPQHF
TGTGCCTGGAGTTCGACAGTCCCCAATCAGCCCCAGCATTTT
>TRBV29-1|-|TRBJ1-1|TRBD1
CSVRGQGAQFEAFF
TGCAGCGTTCGCGGACAGGGGGCTCAATTTGAAGCTTTCTTT
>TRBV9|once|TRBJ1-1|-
CASSVDGGVLGTEAFF
TGTGCCAGCAGCGTAGACGGAGGGGTGCTGGGCACTGAAGCTTTCTTT
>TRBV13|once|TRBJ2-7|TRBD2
CASSLGSGRAYEQYF
TGTGCCAGCAGCCTCGGTAGCGGGAGGGCCTACGAGCAGTACTTC
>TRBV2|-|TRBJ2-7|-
CASSEILAENTYEQYF
TGTGCCAGCAGTGAGATATTGGCGGAGAATACCTACGAGCAGTACTTC
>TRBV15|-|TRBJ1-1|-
CATSRGTELNTEAFF
TGTGCCACCAGCAGAGGGACAGAGCTTAACACTGAGGCTTTCTTT
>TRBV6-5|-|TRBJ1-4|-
CASNRRGEGVEKLFF
TGTGCCAGCAACAGGAGGGGTGAAGGGGTTGAAAAACTGTTTTTT
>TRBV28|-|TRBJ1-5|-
CASRNRVGQPQHF
TGTGCCAGCAGGAACAGGGTGGGACAGCCCCAGCATTTT
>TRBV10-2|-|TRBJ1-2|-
CASSPTGSDGYTF
TGCGCCAGCAGTCCGACAGGCAGCGATGGCTACACCTTC
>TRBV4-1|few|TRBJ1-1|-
CASSDRDNSMNTEAFF
TGCGCCAGCAGCGACCGGGACAACTCAATGAACACTGAAGCTTTCTTT
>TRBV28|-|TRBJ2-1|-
CASSSGGSPYNEQFF
TGTGCCAGCAGTTCGGGTGGATCCCCCTACAATGAGCAGTTCTTC
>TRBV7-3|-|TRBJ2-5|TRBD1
CASSFSGTGAETQYF
TGTGCCAGCAGCTTCTCCGGGACAGGGGCAGAGACCCAGTACTTC
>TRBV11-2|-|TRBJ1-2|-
CASYPPSREGYTF
TGTGCCAGCTACCCACCCAGCAGGGAAGGCTACACCTTC
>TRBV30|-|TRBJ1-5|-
CAWSVQLSNQPQHF
TGTGCCTGGAGTGTTCAACTTAGCAATCAGCCCCAGCATTTT